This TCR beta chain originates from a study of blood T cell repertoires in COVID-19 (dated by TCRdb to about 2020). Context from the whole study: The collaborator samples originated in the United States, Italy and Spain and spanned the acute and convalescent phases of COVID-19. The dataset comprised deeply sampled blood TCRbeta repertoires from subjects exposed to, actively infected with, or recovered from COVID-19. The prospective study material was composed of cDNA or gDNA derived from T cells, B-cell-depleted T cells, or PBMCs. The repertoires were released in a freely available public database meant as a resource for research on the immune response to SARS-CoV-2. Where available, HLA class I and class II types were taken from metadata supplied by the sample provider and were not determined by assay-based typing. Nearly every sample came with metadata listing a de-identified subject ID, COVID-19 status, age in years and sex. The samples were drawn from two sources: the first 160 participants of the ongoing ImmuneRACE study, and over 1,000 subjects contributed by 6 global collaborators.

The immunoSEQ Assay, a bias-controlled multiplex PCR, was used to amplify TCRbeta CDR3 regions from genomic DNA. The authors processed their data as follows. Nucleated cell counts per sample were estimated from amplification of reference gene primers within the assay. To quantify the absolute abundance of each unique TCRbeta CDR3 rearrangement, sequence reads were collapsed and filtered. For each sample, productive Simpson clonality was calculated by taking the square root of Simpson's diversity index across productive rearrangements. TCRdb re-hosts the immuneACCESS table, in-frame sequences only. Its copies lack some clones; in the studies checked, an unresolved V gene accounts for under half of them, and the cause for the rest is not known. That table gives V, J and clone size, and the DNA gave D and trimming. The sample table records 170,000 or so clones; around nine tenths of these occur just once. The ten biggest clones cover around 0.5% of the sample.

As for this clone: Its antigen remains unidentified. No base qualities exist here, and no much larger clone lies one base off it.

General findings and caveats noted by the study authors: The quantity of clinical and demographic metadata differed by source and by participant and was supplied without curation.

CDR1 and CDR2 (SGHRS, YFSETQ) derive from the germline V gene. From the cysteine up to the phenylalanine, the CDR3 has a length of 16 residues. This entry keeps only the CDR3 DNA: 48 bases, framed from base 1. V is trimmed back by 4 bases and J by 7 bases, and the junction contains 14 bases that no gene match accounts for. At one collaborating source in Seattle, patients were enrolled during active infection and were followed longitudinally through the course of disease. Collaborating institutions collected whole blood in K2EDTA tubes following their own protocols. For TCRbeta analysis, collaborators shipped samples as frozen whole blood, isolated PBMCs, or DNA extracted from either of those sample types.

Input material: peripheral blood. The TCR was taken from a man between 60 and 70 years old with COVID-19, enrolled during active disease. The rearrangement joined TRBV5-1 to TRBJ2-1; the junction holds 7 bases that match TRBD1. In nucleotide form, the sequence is TGCGCCAGCAGCCCCATGGGGTGGACAGGAAGAAATGAGCAGTTCTTC. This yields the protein CASSPMGWTGRNEQFF.